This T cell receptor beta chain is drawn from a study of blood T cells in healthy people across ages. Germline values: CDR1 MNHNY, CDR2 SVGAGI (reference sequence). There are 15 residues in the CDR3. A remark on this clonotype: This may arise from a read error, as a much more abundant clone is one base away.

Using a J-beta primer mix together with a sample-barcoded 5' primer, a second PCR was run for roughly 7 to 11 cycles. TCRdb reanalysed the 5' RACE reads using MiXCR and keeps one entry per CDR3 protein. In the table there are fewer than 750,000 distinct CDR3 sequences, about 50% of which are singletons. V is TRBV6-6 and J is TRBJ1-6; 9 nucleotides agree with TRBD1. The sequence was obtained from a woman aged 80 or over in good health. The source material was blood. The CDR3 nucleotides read TGTGCCAGCAGTTACCCGGACAGGGGAAATTCACCCCCCCACTTT. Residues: CASSYPDRGNSPPHF.